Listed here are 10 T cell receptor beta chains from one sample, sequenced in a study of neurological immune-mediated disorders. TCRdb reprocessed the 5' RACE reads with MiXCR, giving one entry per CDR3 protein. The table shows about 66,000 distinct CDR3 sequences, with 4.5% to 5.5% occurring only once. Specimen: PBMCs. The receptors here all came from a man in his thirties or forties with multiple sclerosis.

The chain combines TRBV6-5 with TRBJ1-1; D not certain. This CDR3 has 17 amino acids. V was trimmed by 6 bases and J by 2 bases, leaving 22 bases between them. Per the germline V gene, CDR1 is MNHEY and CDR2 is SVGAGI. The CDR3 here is CASSVGRVVQYNTEAFF. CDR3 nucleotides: TGTGCCAGCAGCGTGGGGAGGGTGGTCCAATACAACACTGAAGCTTTCTTT.

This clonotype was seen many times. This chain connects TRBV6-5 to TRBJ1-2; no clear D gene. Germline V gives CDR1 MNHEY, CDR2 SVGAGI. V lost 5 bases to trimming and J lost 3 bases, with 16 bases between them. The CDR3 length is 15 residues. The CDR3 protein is CASSPYGPGDYGYTF. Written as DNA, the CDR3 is TGTGCCAGCAGTCCATATGGGCCAGGAGACTATGGCTACACCTTC.

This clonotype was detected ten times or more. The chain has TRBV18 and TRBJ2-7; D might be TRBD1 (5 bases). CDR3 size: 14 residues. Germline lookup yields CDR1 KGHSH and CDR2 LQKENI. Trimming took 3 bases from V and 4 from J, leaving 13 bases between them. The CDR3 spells CASSPAGNQYEQYV. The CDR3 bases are TGTGCCAGCTCACCCGCAGGGAATCAGTACGAGCAGTACGTC.

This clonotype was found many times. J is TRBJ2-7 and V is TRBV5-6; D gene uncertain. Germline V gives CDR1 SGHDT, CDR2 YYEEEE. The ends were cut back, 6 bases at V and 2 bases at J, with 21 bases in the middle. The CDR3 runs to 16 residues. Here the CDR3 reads CASTPRYTVDPYEQYF. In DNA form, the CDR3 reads TGTGCCAGCACCCCACGTTACACGGTGGATCCCTACGAGCAGTACTTC.

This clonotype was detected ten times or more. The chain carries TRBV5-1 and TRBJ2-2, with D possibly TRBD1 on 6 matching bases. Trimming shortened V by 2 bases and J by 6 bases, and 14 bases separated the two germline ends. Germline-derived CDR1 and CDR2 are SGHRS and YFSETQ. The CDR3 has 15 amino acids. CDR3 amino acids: CASSFSQGSAGELFF. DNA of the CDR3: TGCGCCAGCAGCTTTTCACAGGGATCCGCCGGGGAGCTGTTTTTT.

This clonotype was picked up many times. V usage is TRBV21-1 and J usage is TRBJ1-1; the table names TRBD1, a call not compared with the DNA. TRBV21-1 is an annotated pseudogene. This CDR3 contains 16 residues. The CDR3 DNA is TGTGCCAGCAGCCGTCAACCCAGCTCGGGGGGAACTGAAGCTTTCTTT. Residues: CASSRQPSSGGTEAFF.

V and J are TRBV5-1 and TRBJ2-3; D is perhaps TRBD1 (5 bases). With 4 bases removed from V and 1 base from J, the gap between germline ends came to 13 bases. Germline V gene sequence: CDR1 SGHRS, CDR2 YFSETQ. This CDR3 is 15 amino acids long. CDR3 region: CASSPGPGRTDTQYF. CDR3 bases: TGCGCCAGCAGCCCTGGGCCAGGGCGCACAGATACGCAGTATTTT.

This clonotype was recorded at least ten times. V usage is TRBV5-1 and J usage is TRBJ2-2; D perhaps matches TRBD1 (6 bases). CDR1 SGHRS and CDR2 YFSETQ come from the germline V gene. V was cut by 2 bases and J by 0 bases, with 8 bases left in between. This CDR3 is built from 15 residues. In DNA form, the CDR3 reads TGCGCCAGCAGCTTCTGGACAGCGAACACCGGGGAGCTGTTTTTT. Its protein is CASSFWTANTGELFF.

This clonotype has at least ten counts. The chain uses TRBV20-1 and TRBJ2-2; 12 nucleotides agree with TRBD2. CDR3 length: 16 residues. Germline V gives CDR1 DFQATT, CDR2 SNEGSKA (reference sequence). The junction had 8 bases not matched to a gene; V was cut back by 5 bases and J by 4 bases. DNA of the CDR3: TGCAGTGCTTCGCTAGCGGGGGGGCCACGCACCGGGGAGCTGTTTTTT. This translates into CSASLAGGPRTGELFF.

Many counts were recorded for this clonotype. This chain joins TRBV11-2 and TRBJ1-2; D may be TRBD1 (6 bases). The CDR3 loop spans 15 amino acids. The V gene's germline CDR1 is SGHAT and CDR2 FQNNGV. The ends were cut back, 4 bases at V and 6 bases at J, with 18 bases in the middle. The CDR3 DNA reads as TGTGCCAGCAGCTCCCTAAGGGGGGAGGTCGATGGCTACACCTTC. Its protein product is CASSSLRGEVDGYTF.